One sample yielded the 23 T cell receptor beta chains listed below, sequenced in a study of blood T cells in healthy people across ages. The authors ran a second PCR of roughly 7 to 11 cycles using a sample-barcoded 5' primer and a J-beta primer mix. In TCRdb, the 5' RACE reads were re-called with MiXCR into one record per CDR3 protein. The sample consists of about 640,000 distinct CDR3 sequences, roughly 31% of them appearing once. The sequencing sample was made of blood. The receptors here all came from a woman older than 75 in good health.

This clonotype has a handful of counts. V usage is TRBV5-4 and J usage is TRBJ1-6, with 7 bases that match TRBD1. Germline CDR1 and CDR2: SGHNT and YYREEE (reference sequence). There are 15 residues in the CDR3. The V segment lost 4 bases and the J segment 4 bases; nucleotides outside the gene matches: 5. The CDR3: CASSIGTAYNSPLHF. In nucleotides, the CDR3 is TGTGCCAGCAGCATTGGGACAGCTTATAATTCACCCCTCCACTTT.

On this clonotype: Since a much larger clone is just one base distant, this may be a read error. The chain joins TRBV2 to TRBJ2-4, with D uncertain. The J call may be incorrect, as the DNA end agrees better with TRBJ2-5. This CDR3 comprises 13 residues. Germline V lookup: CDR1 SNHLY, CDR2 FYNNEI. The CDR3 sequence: CASGDGSQQTQYF. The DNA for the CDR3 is TGTGCCAGCGGTGATGGCTCCCAACAGACCCAGTACTTC.

DNA for the CDR3: TGCGCCAGCAGGAGCCTAGCGGGGATGGATACGCAGTATTTT. Protein product: CASRSLAGMDTQYF. The chain links TRBV4-1 to TRBJ2-3, with TRBD2 matching 9 bases. CDR1 and CDR2 (germline): MGHRA, YSYEKL. The CDR3 has 14 amino acids. Germline trimming cut 6 bases from V and 6 bases from J; bases unmatched to any gene: 7.

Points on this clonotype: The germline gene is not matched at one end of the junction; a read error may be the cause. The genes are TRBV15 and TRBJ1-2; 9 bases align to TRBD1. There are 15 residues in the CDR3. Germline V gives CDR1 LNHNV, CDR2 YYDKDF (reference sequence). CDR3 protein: CVTNRQGGINYGYTF. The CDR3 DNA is TGTGTCACCAATCGACAGGGGGGGATTAACTATGGCTACACCTTC. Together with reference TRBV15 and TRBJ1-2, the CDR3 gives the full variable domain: DAMVIQNPRYQVTQFGKPVTLSCSQTLNHNVMYWYQQKSSQAPKLLFHYYDKDFNNEADTPDNFQSRRPNTSFCFLDIRSPGLGDTAMYLCVTNRQGGINYGYTFGSGTRLTVV.

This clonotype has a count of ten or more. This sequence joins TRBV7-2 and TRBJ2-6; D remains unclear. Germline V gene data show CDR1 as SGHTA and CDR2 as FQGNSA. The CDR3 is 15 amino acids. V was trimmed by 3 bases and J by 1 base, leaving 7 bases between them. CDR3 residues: CASSFTGSGANVLTF. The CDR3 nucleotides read TGTGCCAGCAGCTTTACGGGTTCTGGGGCCAACGTCCTGACTTTC. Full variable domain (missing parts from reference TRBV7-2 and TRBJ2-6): GAGVSQSPSNKVTEKGKDVELRCDPISGHTALYWYRQSLGQGLEFLIYFQGNSAPDKSGLPSDRFSAERTGGSVSTLTIQRTQQEDSAVYLCASSFTGSGANVLTFGAGSRLTVL.

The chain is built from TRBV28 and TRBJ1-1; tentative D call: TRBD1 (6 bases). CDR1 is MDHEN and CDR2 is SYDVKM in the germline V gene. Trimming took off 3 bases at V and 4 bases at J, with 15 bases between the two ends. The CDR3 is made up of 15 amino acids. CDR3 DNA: TGTGCCAGCAGTTTTAGCACAGGGAGAGGCACTGAAGCTTTCTTT. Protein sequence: CASSFSTGRGTEAFF.

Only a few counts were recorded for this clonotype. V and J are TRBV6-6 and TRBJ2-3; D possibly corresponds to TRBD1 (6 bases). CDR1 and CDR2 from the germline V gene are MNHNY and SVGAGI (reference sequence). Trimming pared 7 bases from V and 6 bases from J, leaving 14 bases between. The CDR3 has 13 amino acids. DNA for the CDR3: TGTGCCAGCACCGGGACAAGGACGGATACGCAGTATTTT. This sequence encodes CASTGTRTDTQYF.

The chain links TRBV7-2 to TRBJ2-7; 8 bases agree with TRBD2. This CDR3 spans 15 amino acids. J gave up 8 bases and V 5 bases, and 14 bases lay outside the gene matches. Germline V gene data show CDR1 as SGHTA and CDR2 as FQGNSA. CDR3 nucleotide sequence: TGTGCCAGCAGCCGAAGGGGACTAGTGGGAATTCAGCAGTACTTC. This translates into CASSRRGLVGIQQYF.

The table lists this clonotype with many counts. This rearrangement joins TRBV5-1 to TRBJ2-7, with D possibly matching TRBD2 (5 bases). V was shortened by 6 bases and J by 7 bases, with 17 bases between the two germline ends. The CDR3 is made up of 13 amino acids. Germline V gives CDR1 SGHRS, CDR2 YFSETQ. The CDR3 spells CASTPTGSGEQYF. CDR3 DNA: TGCGCCAGCACCCCGACGGGGTCCGGGGAGCAGTACTTC.

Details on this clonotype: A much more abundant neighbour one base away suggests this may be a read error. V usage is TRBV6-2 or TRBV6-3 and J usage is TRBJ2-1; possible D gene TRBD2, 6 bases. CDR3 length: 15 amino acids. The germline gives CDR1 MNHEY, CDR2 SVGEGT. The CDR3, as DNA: TGTGCCAGCGGTAGAGCGGGTTGGACCTACGATGAGCAGTTCTTC. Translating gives CASGRAGWTYDEQFF.

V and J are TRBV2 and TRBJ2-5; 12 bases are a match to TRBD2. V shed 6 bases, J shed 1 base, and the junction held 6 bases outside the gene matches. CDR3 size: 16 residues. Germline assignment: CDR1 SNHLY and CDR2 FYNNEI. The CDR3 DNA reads TGTGCCAGCAGGAGACTAGCGGGGGCCTTCCAAGAGACCCAGTACTTC. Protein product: CASRRLAGAFQETQYF.

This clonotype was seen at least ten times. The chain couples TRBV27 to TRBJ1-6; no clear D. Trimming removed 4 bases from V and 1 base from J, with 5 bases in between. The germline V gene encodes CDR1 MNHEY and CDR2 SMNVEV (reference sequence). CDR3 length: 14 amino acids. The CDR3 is CASSYGSYNSPLHF. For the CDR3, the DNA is TGTGCCAGCAGTTACGGTTCCTATAATTCACCCCTCCACTTT.

The CDR3, as DNA: TGTGCCAGCAGTCCGAGGACTAGCGGGAGGGTTGAGCAGTTCTTC. Translating gives CASSPRTSGRVEQFF. The gene calls are TRBV12-3 or TRBV12-4 and TRBJ2-1, with 15 bases that match TRBD2. Germline trimming cut 5 bases from V and 9 bases from J; bases unmatched to any gene: 5. This CDR3 is built from 15 residues.

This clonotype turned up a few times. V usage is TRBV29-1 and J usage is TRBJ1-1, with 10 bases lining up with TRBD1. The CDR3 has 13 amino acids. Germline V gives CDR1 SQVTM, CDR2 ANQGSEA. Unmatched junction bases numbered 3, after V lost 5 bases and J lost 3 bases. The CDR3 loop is CSVRQGAYTEAFF. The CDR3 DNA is TGCAGCGTTAGACAGGGGGCGTACACTGAAGCTTTCTTT.

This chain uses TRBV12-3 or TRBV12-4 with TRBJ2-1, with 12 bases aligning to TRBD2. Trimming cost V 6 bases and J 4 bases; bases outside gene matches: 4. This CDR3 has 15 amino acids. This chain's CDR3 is CASRRTSGAYNEQFF. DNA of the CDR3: TGTGCCAGCAGACGGACTAGCGGGGCTTACAATGAGCAGTTCTTC.

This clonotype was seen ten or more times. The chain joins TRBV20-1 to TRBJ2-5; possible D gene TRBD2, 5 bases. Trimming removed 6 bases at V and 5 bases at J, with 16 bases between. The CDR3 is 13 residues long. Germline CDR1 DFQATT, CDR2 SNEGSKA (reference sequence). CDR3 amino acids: CSARAVGAETQYF. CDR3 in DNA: TGCAGTGCGCGGGCGGTGGGCGCGGAGACCCAGTACTTC.

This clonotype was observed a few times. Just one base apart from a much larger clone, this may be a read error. CDR3 in amino acids: CASSRTSGATDTQYF. The CDR3 coding sequence is TGTGCCAGCAGCCGGACTAGCGGGGCCACAGATACGCAGTATTTT. The chain carries TRBV7-2 and TRBJ2-3; 12 bases align to TRBD2. Germline V lookup: CDR1 SGHTA, CDR2 FQGNSA. V was clipped by 5 bases and J by 2 bases; unmatched bases: 2. The CDR3 consists of 15 residues.

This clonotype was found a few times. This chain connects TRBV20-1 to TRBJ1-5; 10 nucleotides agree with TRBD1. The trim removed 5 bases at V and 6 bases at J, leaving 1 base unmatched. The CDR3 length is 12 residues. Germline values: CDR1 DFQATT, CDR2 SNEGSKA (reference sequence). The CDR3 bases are TGCAGTGCTGGGACAGGGGTTCAGCCCCAGCATTTT. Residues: CSAGTGVQPQHF.

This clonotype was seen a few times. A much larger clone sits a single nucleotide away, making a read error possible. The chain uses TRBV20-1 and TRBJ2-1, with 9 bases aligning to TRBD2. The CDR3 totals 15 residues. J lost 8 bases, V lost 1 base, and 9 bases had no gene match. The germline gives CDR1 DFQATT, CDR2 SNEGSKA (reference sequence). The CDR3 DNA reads TGCAGTGCTAGAGCCCCGGGGCGGGGGGGTGATGAGCAGTTCTTC. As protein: CSARAPGRGGDEQFF.

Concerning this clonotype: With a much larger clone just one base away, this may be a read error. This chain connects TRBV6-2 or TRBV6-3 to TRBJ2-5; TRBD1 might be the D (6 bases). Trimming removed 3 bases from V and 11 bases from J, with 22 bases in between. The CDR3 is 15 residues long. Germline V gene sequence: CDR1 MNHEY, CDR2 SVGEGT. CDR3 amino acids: CASSYGGQGKNEQYF. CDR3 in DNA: TGTGCCAGCAGTTATGGCGGTCAGGGGAAGAATGAGCAGTACTTC.

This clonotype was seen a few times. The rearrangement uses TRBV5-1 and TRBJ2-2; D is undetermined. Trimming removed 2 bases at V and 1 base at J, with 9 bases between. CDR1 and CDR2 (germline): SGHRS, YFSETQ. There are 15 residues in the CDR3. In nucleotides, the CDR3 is TGCGCCAGCAGCTTTGATAACAGGAACACCGGGGAGCTGTTTTTT. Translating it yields CASSFDNRNTGELFF.

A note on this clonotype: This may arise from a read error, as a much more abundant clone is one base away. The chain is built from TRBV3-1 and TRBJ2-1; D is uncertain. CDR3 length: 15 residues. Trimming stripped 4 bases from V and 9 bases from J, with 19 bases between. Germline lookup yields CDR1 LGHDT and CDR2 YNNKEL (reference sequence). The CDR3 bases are TGTGCCAGCAGCCCAGGTAGTGTTCAGCCGGGTGAGCAGTTCTTC. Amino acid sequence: CASSPGSVQPGEQFF.

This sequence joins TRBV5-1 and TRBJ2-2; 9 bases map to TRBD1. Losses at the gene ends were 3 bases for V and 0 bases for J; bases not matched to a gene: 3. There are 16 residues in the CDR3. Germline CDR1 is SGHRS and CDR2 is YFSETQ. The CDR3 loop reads CASSWTGEANTGELFF. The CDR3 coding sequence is TGCGCCAGCAGCTGGACAGGGGAGGCGAACACCGGGGAGCTGTTTTTT.